One and the same sample provided the 14 T cell receptor beta chains below, sequenced in a study of T cells after yellow fever vaccination. In TCRdb, the 5' RACE reads were re-called with MiXCR into one record per CDR3 protein. In the table there are over 300,000 distinct CDR3 sequences, over 4% of which are singletons. The specimen comprised PBMCs, sampled 5 days after the yellow fever booster vaccination. Receptors were obtained from a man between 18 and 29 years old who received the YFV17D yellow fever vaccine.

Only a few counts were recorded for this clonotype. This chain joins TRBV5-4 and TRBJ2-1; TRBD2 matches at 9 bases. Germline V gives CDR1 SGHNT, CDR2 YYREEE (reference sequence). The CDR3 extends over 13 amino acids. Trimming cost V 4 bases and J 12 bases; bases outside gene matches: 8. The CDR3 region is CASSRQGSGGQFF. CDR3 coding DNA: TGTGCCAGCAGCAGACAAGGTAGCGGGGGGCAGTTCTTC. The full variable domain, in which reference TRBV5-4 and TRBJ2-1 provide the parts outside the CDR3, is ETGVTQSPTHLIKTRGQQVTLRCSSQSGHNTVSWYQQALGQGPQFIFQYYREEENGRGNFPPRFSGLQFPNYSSELNVNALELDDSALYLCASSRQGSGGQFFGPGTRLTVL.

This clonotype has only a few counts. The chain recombines TRBV19 with TRBJ2-5; TRBD2 matches 13 bases. After removal of 4 bases from V and 4 bases from J, the junction contained 6 bases not matched to a gene. Germline CDR1 reads LNHDA; CDR2 reads SQIVND (reference sequence). The CDR3 has 16 amino acids. The CDR3 loop reads CASSTPGLAGTETQYF. The CDR3 DNA follows: TGTGCCAGTAGTACACCGGGACTAGCGGGGACAGAGACCCAGTACTTC.

This rearrangement joins TRBV27 to TRBJ2-7; no clear D. The V and J ends lost 7 bases and 2 bases respectively, with 18 bases between them. The CDR3 consists of 15 residues. In germline, CDR1 is MNHEY, CDR2 SMNVEV (reference sequence). The CDR3, as DNA: TGTGCCAGCACCCCCGGCTACTTCCAACCCTACGAGCAGTACTTC. Its translation is CASTPGYFQPYEQYF.

This clonotype showed up just a few times. CDR3 nucleotide sequence: TGTGCCAGCAGTTTCCGCCTCCCAGATACGCAGTATTTT. Amino acids: CASSFRLPDTQYF. The chain is built from TRBV12-3 or TRBV12-4 and TRBJ2-3, with D unclear. V shed 3 bases and J shed 4 bases, with 8 bases lying between them. This CDR3 comprises 13 residues.

The sample holds a few counts of this clonotype. The V gene is TRBV29-1, the J gene TRBJ2-1; D remains unclear. Trimming shortened V by 4 bases and J by 3 bases, and 10 bases separated the two germline ends. This CDR3 is 13 amino acids long. Germline V lookup: CDR1 SQVTM, CDR2 ANQGSEA. The CDR3 here is CSVGRHGYNEQFF. The CDR3 DNA follows: TGCAGCGTTGGGAGACACGGCTACAATGAGCAGTTCTTC.

This clonotype was seen only a few times. The rearrangement links TRBV28 to TRBJ1-5; D possibly corresponds to TRBD1 (5 bases). Germline CDR1 is MDHEN and CDR2 is SYDVKM. V shed 3 bases and J shed 3 bases, with 12 bases lying between them. CDR3 length: 15 residues. The CDR3 reads CASSLNRIPNQPQHF. For the CDR3, the DNA is TGTGCCAGCAGTTTGAACAGGATCCCCAATCAGCCCCAGCATTTT.

This clonotype turned up a few times. The rearrangement uses TRBV7-6 and TRBJ2-2; tentatively, D is TRBD1 (5 bases). The CDR3 has 14 residues. CDR1 is SGHVS and CDR2 is FNYEAQ in the germline V gene. V lost 3 bases and J 7 bases, leaving 12 bases between the germline ends. In nucleotides, the CDR3 is TGTGCCAGCAGCTTCCTCCTTAGGGGCGGGGAGCTGTTTTTT. Translating it yields CASSFLLRGGELFF.

This clonotype came up a few times. The rearrangement joins TRBV12-3 or TRBV12-4 to TRBJ2-1, with TRBD1 matching 9 bases. V was pared by 2 bases and J by 3 bases, with 5 bases of the junction left unmatched. This CDR3 contains 16 residues. The CDR3 sequence: CASSLLRDRVYNEQFF. CDR3 nucleotide sequence: TGTGCCAGCAGTTTATTGCGGGACAGGGTCTACAATGAGCAGTTCTTC.

A few counts support this clonotype. The chain joins TRBV20-1 to TRBJ1-5, with TRBD1 identical over 7 bases. With V trimmed by 6 bases and J by 3 bases, 11 bases remained unmatched. This CDR3 is 15 amino acids long. Germline CDR1 and CDR2: DFQATT and SNEGSKA (reference sequence). CDR3 sequence: CSAKPTGINNQPQHF. CDR3 DNA sequence: TGCAGTGCAAAACCGACAGGGATAAACAATCAGCCCCAGCATTTT.

The CDR3 region is CASSLDIQGFYEQYF. The CDR3 DNA sequence: TGTGCCAGCAGCTTAGACATACAGGGGTTCTACGAGCAGTACTTC. The V call is TRBV7-8, the J call TRBJ2-7, with 7 bases that match TRBD1. The CDR3 spans 15 residues. Germline CDR1 reads SGHVS; CDR2 reads FQNEAQ. V shed 1 base and J 3 bases; nucleotides not matched to a gene: 6.

This clonotype was seen many times. This sequence joins TRBV6-2 or TRBV6-3 and TRBJ2-7; D is perhaps TRBD1 or TRBD2 (5 bases each). The CDR3 contains 18 residues. Germline V gene data show CDR1 as MNHEY and CDR2 as SVGEGT. Trimming removed 11 bases at V and 6 bases at J, with 35 bases between. CDR3 sequence: CASQGDPGTRLSLGEQYF. The CDR3 DNA follows: TGTGCCTCCCAAGGGGATCCCGGGACCAGGCTCTCTCTGGGCGAGCAGTACTTC.

In its sample, this clonotype was seen a few times. The rearrangement joins TRBV5-6 to TRBJ2-1, with D possibly being TRBD1 (6 bases). Germline lookup yields CDR1 SGHDT and CDR2 YYEEEE. This CDR3 is 14 amino acids long. The germline V and J ends were trimmed by 4 bases and 9 bases, with 17 bases remaining between them. In DNA, the CDR3 is TGTGCCAGCAGCCCAGTGCAGGGGTTCGGTGAGCAGTTCTTC. It encodes CASSPVQGFGEQFF. Looking up the rest from reference TRBV5-6 and TRBJ2-1 gives the full variable domain: DAGVTQSPTHLIKTRGQQVTLRCSPKSGHDTVSWYQQALGQGPQFIFQYYEEEERQRGNFPDRFSGHQFPNYSSELNVNALLLGDSALYLCASSPVQGFGEQFFGPGTRLTVL.

This clonotype was seen ten or more times. V is TRBV5-1 and J is TRBJ2-7, with TRBD2 as a possible D gene (5 bases). CDR3 length: 13 residues. The V end lost 0 bases, the J end lost 2 bases, and 6 bases lay between the germline ends. Germline V gene lookup returns CDR1 SGHRS and CDR2 YFSETQ. CDR3 residues: CASSLDGAYEQYF. In DNA, the CDR3 is TGCGCCAGCAGCTTGGACGGGGCCTACGAGCAGTACTTC.

This clonotype was detected a few times. This rearrangement joins TRBV5-1 to TRBJ2-1; 7 positions match TRBD2. The CDR3 loop spans 15 amino acids. Germline V lookup: CDR1 SGHRS, CDR2 YFSETQ. Trimming removed 4 bases from V and 9 bases from J; junction bases left unmatched: 13. The CDR3 region is CASSLSGVVGPEQFF. The CDR3 region has the DNA TGCGCCAGCAGCCTAAGCGGGGTGGTGGGTCCTGAGCAGTTCTTC.